The T cell receptor beta chain described here comes from a study of T cell responses to AZD1222 COVID-19 vaccine. The assay was immunoSEQ multiplex PCR, and TCRdb's table has in-frame clones only and misses some. Of about 88,000 clones detected, about 90% appear once; the ten largest clones hold roughly 5.4%. Whole-study findings and limits: Seropositive status at baseline applied to only six AZD1222 recipients.

A remark on this clone: The antigen is undetermined.

Sequencing used peripheral blood, obtained on day 0 of AZD1222 vaccination. The sequence came from an adult in good health.

As DNA, the CDR3 is TGTGCCAGCAAGGTTGGGATAGCATCCCTCTATGGCTACACCTTC. Translated: CASKVGIASLYGYTF. The rearrangement joins TRBV2 to TRBJ1-2; D unresolved. Trimming left V 7 bases short and J 4 bases short, with 19 bases between. The CDR3 totals 15 residues. The germline V gene has CDR1 SNHLY and CDR2 FYNNEI.